The rows below give T cell receptor beta chains drawn from one sample of a study of T cells in Graves' hyperthyroidism and ophthalmopathy. MiXCR, applied by TCRdb to the multiplex PCR reads, yields one record per CDR3 protein. In the table there are 610,000 or so distinct CDR3 sequences, more than 45% of which are singletons. The specimen sequenced was peripheral blood or thyroid tissue (not recorded which). The receptors originated from a woman under 30 with Graves' hyperthyroidism. The CDR3 runs from the conserved cysteine through the conserved F or W. The order of the fields is CDR3 protein, CDR3 DNA, clone size, D gene, J gene, V gene. D genes are given only for firm matches. Clone size is given for some rows only: seen once, a few or many times, or a class if the clone is expanded.

CDR3: CASSLVAGATGELFF
DNA: TGTGCCAGCAGCTTAGTGGCGGGAGCCACCGGGGAGCTGTTTTTT
size: many
D: TRBD2
J: TRBJ2-2
V: TRBV7-9

CDR3: CASSLVLGLGTEAFF
DNA: TGTGCCAGCAGCTTAGTCCTGGGGCTGGGCACTGAAGCTTTCTTT
size: many
D: NA
J: TRBJ1-1
V: TRBV7-9

CDR3: CASSLDSGEKLFF
DNA: TGTGCCAGCAGTTTAGACTCGGGGGAAAAACTGTTTTTT
size: once
D: NA
J: TRBJ1-4
V: TRBV12-3/TRBV12-4

CDR3: CASSRRQGASYGYTF
DNA: TGTGCCAGCAGCCGACGACAGGGGGCCAGCTATGGCTACACCTTC
size: once
D: TRBD1
J: TRBJ1-2
V: TRBV7-9

CDR3: CSVSGASRDLDEQYF
DNA: TGCAGCGTTAGTGGTGCCAGCAGGGACCTTGACGAGCAGTACTTC
size: NA
D: NA
J: TRBJ2-7
V: TRBV29-1

CDR3: CASSQDQLGRSNSPLHF
DNA: TGCGCCAGCAGCCAAGATCAGTTGGGTCGGAGTAATTCACCCCTCCACTTT
size: many
D: NA
J: TRBJ1-6
V: TRBV4-1

CDR3: CASRKRGRYGYTF
DNA: TGTGCCAGCAGGAAAAGGGGGCGCTATGGCTACACCTTC
size: NA
D: TRBD1
J: TRBJ1-2
V: TRBV12-3/TRBV12-4

CDR3: CASKWGPLGQPQHF
DNA: TGTGCCAGCAAGTGGGGGCCGTTGGGTCAGCCCCAGCATTTT
size: NA
D: NA
J: TRBJ1-5
V: TRBV6-1

CDR3: CASREQGMVSGNTIYF
DNA: TGTGCCAGCAGAGAACAGGGTATGGTCTCTGGAAACACCATATATTTT
size: few
D: NA
J: TRBJ1-3
V: TRBV27

CDR3: CASSPRAWGNGYTF
DNA: TGTGCCAGCAGCCCGAGGGCGTGGGGCAATGGCTACACCTTC
size: NA
D: NA
J: TRBJ1-2
V: TRBV7-8

CDR3: CASSLGGQGGYTF
DNA: TGTGCCAGCAGCTTAGGGGGGCAGGGTGGCTACACCTTC
size: many
D: NA
J: TRBJ1-2
V: TRBV11-2

CDR3: CSPNGLLYSNQPQHF
DNA: TGCAGCCCAAACGGACTCCTCTATAGCAATCAGCCCCAGCATTTT
size: many
D: NA
J: TRBJ1-5
V: TRBV29-1

CDR3: CASSPDAYERYF
DNA: TGTGCCAGCAGCCCCGATGCCTACGAGCGGTACTTC
size: NA
D: NA
J: TRBJ2-7
V: TRBV12-3/TRBV12-4

CDR3: CASGLKGQGETQYF
DNA: TGTGCCAGCGGTTTGAAGGGACAGGGGGAGACCCAGTACTTC
size: many
D: TRBD1
J: TRBJ2-5
V: TRBV12-3/TRBV12-4

CDR3: CASTLMNTEAFF
DNA: TGTGCCAGCACATTGATGAACACTGAAGCTTTCTTT
size: many
D: NA
J: TRBJ1-1
V: TRBV7-2

CDR3: CASSFIRGRVGELFF
DNA: TGCGCCAGCAGCTTCATTCGCGGGAGGGTCGGGGAGCTGTTTTTT
size: many
D: TRBD2
J: TRBJ2-2
V: TRBV5-1

CDR3: CASSIGLETGGETQYF
DNA: TGTGCCAGTAGTATTGGTCTGGAAACAGGGGGGGAGACCCAGTACTTC
size: NA
D: TRBD1
J: TRBJ2-5
V: TRBV19

CDR3: CASSYLGLHQETQYF
DNA: TGTGCCAGCAGTTACTTGGGACTACACCAAGAGACCCAGTACTTC
size: many
D: TRBD2
J: TRBJ2-5
V: TRBV6-2/TRBV6-3

CDR3: CAIRRTGTNTEAFF
DNA: TGTGCCATCAGGAGGACGGGGACGAACACTGAAGCTTTCTTT
size: NA
D: NA
J: TRBJ1-1
V: TRBV10-3

CDR3: CASSKRDRVVQPQHF
DNA: TGTGCCAGCAGCAAGCGGGACAGGGTCGTTCAGCCCCAGCATTTT
size: NA
D: TRBD1
J: TRBJ1-5
V: TRBV7-2

CDR3: CASNGAETTEAFF
DNA: TGTGCCAGTAATGGAGCGGAGACCACTGAAGCTTTCTTT
size: many
D: NA
J: TRBJ1-1
V: TRBV19

CDR3: CASSFNSARNSFF
DNA: TGTGCCAGCAGTTTCAATTCCGCCCGGAATTCTTTCTTT
size: few
D: NA
J: TRBJ1-1
V: TRBV28